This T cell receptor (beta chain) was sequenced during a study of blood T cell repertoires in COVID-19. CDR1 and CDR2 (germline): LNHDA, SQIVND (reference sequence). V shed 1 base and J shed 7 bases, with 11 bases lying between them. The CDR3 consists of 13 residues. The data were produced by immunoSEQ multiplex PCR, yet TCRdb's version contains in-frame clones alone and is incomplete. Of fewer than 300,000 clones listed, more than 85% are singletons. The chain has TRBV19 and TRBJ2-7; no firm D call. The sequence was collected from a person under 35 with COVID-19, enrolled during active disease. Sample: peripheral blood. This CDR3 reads CASSIAHSQEQYF. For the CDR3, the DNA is TGTGCCAGTAGTATAGCACACAGTCAAGAGCAGTACTTC.